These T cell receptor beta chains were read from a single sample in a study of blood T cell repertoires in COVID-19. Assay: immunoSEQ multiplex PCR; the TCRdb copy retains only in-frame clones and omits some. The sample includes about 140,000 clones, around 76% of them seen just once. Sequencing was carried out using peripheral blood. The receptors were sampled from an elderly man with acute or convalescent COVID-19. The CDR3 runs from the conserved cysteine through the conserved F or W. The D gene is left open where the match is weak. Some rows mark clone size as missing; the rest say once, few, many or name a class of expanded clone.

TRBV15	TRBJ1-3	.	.	TGTGCCACGAAGAGCTCTGGAAACACCATATATTTT	CATKSSGNTIYF
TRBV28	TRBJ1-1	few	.	TGTGCCAGCAGTACTACAGGGTATGGTAGCACTGAAGCTTTCTTT	CASSTTGYGSTEAFF
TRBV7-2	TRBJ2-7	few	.	TGTGCCAGCAGCCTGATTGAGGGAAGGTACGAGCAGTACTTC	CASSLIEGRYEQYF
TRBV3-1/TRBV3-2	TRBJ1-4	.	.	TGTGCCAGCAGCCAAAGACTCGGGGGGACTAATGAAAAACTGTTTTTT	CASSQRLGGTNEKLFF
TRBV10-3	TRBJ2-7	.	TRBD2	TGTGCCACGAGACTAGCGGGGGAGGGGTCCTACGAGCAGTACTTC	CATRLAGEGSYEQYF
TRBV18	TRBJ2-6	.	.	TGTGCCAGCTCACCCGGGGTCTCTGGGGCCAACGTCCTGACTTTC	CASSPGVSGANVLTF
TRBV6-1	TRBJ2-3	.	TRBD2	TGTGCCAGCAGACTTAGCGGGGGGGCCACAGATACGCAGTATTTT	CASRLSGGATDTQYF
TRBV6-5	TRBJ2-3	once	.	TGTGCCAGCAGAGGACTGGCGGGCACAGATACGCAGTATTTT	CASRGLAGTDTQYF
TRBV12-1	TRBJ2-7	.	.	TGTGCCAGCAGCTGGGGCATGACCACTTCCTACGAGCAGTACTTC	CASSWGMTTSYEQYF
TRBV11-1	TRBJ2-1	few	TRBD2	TGTGCCAGCAGCCCCCTAGCGGGGGCAAGTATTGAGCAGTTCTTC	CASSPLAGASIEQFF
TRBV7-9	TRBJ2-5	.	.	TGTGCCAGCAGCTTAGCAACGGTCCAAGAGACCCAGTACTTC	CASSLATVQETQYF
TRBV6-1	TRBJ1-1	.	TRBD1	TGTGCCAGCAAGATAACAGGGGGCACTGAAGCTTTCTTT	CASKITGGTEAFF
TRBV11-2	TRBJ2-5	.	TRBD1	TGTGCCAGCGTCGAAACGGGGGTTGGGACAGGACAAGAGACCCAGTACTTC	CASVETGVGTGQETQYF
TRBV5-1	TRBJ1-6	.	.	TGCGCCAGCAGCTTGGAGGGGCCCCTAAGGCATTCACCCCTCCACTTT	CASSLEGPLRHSPLHF
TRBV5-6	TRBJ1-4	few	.	TGTGCCAGCAGCTTGGAGACAGAGCTTAATGAAAAACTGTTTTTT	CASSLETELNEKLFF
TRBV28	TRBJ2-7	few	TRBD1	TGTGCCAGCAGTTTAAGGGGGCCGACCTACGAGCAGTACTTC	CASSLRGPTYEQYF
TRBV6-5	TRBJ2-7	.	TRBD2	TGTGCCAGCGGAGCGGAGCGGGGGGGTTCCTACGAGCAGTACTTC	CASGAERGGSYEQYF
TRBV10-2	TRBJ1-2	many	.	TGCGCCAGCAGTTACGAACAGGGTCTTGGCTACACCTTC	CASSYEQGLGYTF
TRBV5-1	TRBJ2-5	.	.	TGCGCCAGCAGCCCGACAGTACGCCAAGAGACCCAGTACTTC	CASSPTVRQETQYF
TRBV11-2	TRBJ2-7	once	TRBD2	TGTGCCAGCAGCTTTAGCGGGGGGCTACCACGCGAGCAGTACTTC	CASSFSGGLPREQYF
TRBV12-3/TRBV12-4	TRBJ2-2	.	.	TGTGCCAGCAGGCGCACCGGGGAGCTGTTTTTT	CASRRTGELFF
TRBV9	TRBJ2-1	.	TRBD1	TGTGCCAGCAGCTCGACAGGGAGCTCCTACAATGAGCAGTTCTTC	CASSSTGSSYNEQFF
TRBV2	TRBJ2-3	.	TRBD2	TGTGCCAGCAACGGGCTAGCGGGTGACACAGATACGCAGTATTTT	CASNGLAGDTDTQYF
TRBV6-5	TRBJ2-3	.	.	TGTGCCAGCAAAACAGGGATTAGCACAGATACGCAGTATTTT	CASKTGISTDTQYF
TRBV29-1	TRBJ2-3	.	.	TGCAGCGCCCGAGAAATAGATACGCAGTATTTT	CSAREIDTQYF
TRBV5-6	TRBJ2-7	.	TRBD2	TGTGCCAGCAGCTTTATATCGACTAGCGAAACCTACGAGCAGTACTTC	CASSFISTSETYEQYF
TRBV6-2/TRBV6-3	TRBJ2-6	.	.	TGTGCCAGCAGTTATGTAGGAGACTCTGGGGCCAACGTCCTGACTTTC	CASSYVGDSGANVLTF
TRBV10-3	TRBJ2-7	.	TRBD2	TGTGCCTCTCGGGGGGAATACGACAAGTCCTACGAGCAGTACTTC	CASRGEYDKSYEQYF
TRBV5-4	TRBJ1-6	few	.	TGTGCCAGCAGCTCCCAAGCGGAGAGCCATAATTCACCCCTCCACTTT	CASSSQAESHNSPLHF
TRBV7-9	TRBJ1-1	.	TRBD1	TGTGCCAGCAGTTATCCGGGACAGGGTCTTTTTGAAGCTTTCTTT	CASSYPGQGLFEAFF
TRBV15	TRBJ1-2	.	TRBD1	TGTGCCACCAGCATGCCCGGAGGACAGGGCTCGAGGGGTGGCTACACCTTC	CATSMPGGQGSRGGYTF
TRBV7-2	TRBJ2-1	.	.	TGTGCCAGCAGCTTAGATTGGTTGTGGACAGCGGTCTTC	CASSLDWLWTAVF
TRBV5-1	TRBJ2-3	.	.	TGCGCCAGCAGCGTAGACAGAGGCACAGATACGCAGTATTTT	CASSVDRGTDTQYF
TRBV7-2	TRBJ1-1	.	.	TGTGCCAGCAGGGAACCTTACAGGGAGAGGTTGGGCACTGAAGCTTTCTTT	CASREPYRERLGTEAFF
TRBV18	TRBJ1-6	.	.	TGTGCCAGCTCAATGTCAGGCAAAAATTCACCCCTCCACTTT	CASSMSGKNSPLHF
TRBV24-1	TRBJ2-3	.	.	TGTGCCACCAGTGCAGCCAAGGCGGGGATAGTCACAGATACGCAGTATTTT	CATSAAKAGIVTDTQYF
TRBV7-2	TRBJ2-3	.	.	TGTGCCAGCAGCTTAGATCTCGTACAGCCGCAGTATTTT	CASSLDLVQPQYF
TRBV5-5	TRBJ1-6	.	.	TGTGCCAGCAGCCCGAGGACACTTAATTCACCCCTCCACTTT	CASSPRTLNSPLHF
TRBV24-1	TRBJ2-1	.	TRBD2	TGTGCCACCAGTGATTTGGGGGTACTAGCGGGGTTTAACAATGAGCAGTTCTTC	CATSDLGVLAGFNNEQFF
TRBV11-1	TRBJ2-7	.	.	TGTGCCAGCAGCTCCCCCCGGTGGGGGACAAACGAGCAGTACTTC	CASSSPRWGTNEQYF
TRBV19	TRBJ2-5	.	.	TGTGCCAGTAGTAAGATAGGCAGCGAAGGAGAGACCCAGTACTTC	CASSKIGSEGETQYF
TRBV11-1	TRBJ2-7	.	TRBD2	TGTGCCAGCAGCTTACTAGCGGGGGGCTACTACGAGCAGTACTTC	CASSLLAGGYYEQYF